Following are 18 T cell receptor beta chains from one sample sequenced in a study of identifying expanded T cells in peripheral blood. Data came from immunoSEQ multiplex PCR; TCRdb stores just in-frame clones and leaves some out. The sample records 81,000 or so clones, around 83% being singletons. Material for sequencing was blood. These receptors were taken from a person aged 18 to 75 in good health.

Only one count was recorded for this clone. J is TRBJ2-3 and V is TRBV25-1; D is unclear. The germline V and J ends were trimmed by 6 bases and 4 bases, with 14 bases remaining between them. Germline CDR1 MGHDK, CDR2 SYGVNS. CDR3 length equals 14 residues. CDR3 loop: CASRGRVASDTQYF. CDR3 nucleotides: TGTGCCAGCAGGGGAAGGGTTGCATCAGATACGCAGTATTTT. Full variable domain (outside the CDR3, taken from reference TRBV25-1 and TRBJ2-3): EADIYQTPRYLVIGTGKKITLECSQTMGHDKMYWYQQDPGMELHLIHYSYGVNSTEKGDLSSESTVSRIRTEHFPLTLESARPSHTSQYLCASRGRVASDTQYFGPGTRLTVL.

In this sample, this clone turned up a few times. This sequence joins TRBV5-1 and TRBJ2-1, with TRBD2 matching 9 bases. The CDR3 runs to 14 residues. Trimming at V came to 7 bases and at J to 9 bases, leaving 11 bases not matched to a gene. The germline V gene encodes CDR1 SGHRS and CDR2 YFSETQ. The CDR3 loop reads CASGLQTSGTEQFF. In DNA, the CDR3 is TGCGCCAGCGGCCTCCAGACTAGCGGTACTGAGCAGTTCTTC.

The chain has TRBV19 and TRBJ1-1; 7 bases map to TRBD1. The junction had 10 bases not matched to a gene; V was cut back by 5 bases and J by 4 bases. Germline CDR1 LNHDA, CDR2 SQIVND (reference sequence). The CDR3 length is 15 residues. CDR3 bases: TGTGCCAGTAGTCCTCAGGGGGAATTGCGCACTGAAGCTTTCTTT. Its protein product is CASSPQGELRTEAFF.

The J gene is TRBJ2-2, the V gene TRBV7-6; D is perhaps TRBD1 or TRBD2 (5 bases each). Germline V gives CDR1 SGHVS, CDR2 FNYEAQ. The V gene lost 3 bases and the J gene lost 3 bases, with 23 bases spanning the gap. The CDR3 is 19 residues long. The chain's CDR3 is CASSFGARGAITYTGELFF. CDR3 DNA: TGTGCCAGCAGCTTTGGGGCGAGAGGGGCGATCACTTACACCGGGGAGCTGTTTTTT.

This chain joins TRBV7-2 and TRBJ2-1, with a weak D call TRBD2 (5 bases). The CDR3 is 16 amino acids. Trimming cost V 1 base and J 7 bases, with 17 bases left between them. The germline V gene has CDR1 SGHTA and CDR2 FQGNSA. The CDR3 sequence: CASSLVTSGVPNEQFF. The CDR3 DNA sequence: TGTGCCAGCAGCTTAGTAACAAGCGGAGTACCGAATGAGCAGTTCTTC.

This chain connects TRBV6-5 to TRBJ1-4; the match to TRBD1 covers 7 bases. The CDR3 totals 14 residues. Germline values: CDR1 MNHEY, CDR2 SVGAGI. The V and J ends lost 5 bases and 4 bases, in that order; junction bases with no gene match: 4. The CDR3 bases are TGTGCCAGCAGTCTACAGGGGAATAATGAAAAACTGTTTTTT. Protein sequence: CASSLQGNNEKLFF.

The chain has TRBV2 and TRBJ2-7; TRBD1 is a possible D gene (5 bases). Germline assignment: CDR1 SNHLY and CDR2 FYNNEI. This CDR3 region has 11 residues. V was clipped by 7 bases and J by 3 bases, with 7 bases between them. The CDR3 DNA is TGTGCCAGCACCCAGGGCTACGAGCAGTACTTC. It codes for CASTQGYEQYF.

The chain links TRBV9 to TRBJ1-1; D is possibly TRBD1 (5 bases). This CDR3 comprises 13 residues. Trimming removed 4 bases at V and 1 base at J, with 8 bases between. Per germline, CDR1 SGDLS and CDR2 YYNGEE. Here the CDR3 DNA reads TGTGCCAGCAGCTTTACAGGGAACACTGAAGCTTTCTTT. This gives the protein CASSFTGNTEAFF. Full variable domain (missing parts from reference TRBV9 and TRBJ1-1): DSGVTQTPKHLITATGQRVTLRCSPRSGDLSVYWYQQSLDQGLQFLIQYYNGEERAKGNILERFSAQQFPDLHSELNLSSLELGDSALYFCASSFTGNTEAFFGQGTRLTVV.

V gene TRBV19 combines with J gene TRBJ1-1, with TRBD1 matching 8 bases. The germline V gene encodes CDR1 LNHDA and CDR2 SQIVND (reference sequence). V was clipped by 1 base and J by 5 bases; unmatched bases: 12. The CDR3 runs to 17 residues. CDR3 sequence reads: CASSIGSSAGGWTEAFF. DNA of the CDR3: TGTGCCAGTAGTATAGGTTCCTCGGCAGGGGGCTGGACTGAAGCTTTCTTT. The full variable domain, with the rest looked up from reference TRBV19 and TRBJ1-1, is DGGITQSPKYLFRKEGQNVTLSCEQNLNHDAMYWYRQDPGQGLRLIYYSQIVNDFQKGDIAEGYSVSREKKESFPLTVTSAQKNPTAFYLCASSIGSSAGGWTEAFFGQGTRLTVV.

The chain uses TRBV27 and TRBJ1-5; 8 bases align to TRBD1. The CDR3 runs 15 residues. V lost 6 bases and J lost 4; bases outside the gene matches: 8. CDR1 is MNHEY, CDR2 SMNVEV, per germline (reference sequence). CDR3 sequence (DNA): TGTGCCAGCAGCCTGGACAGGGCGGTAAATCAGCCCCAGCATTTT. Translating gives CASSLDRAVNQPQHF.

The chain is built from TRBV28 and TRBJ2-2; D possibly corresponds to TRBD1 (5 bases). CDR1 is MDHEN, CDR2 SYDVKM, per germline. With 5 bases removed from V and 6 bases from J, the gap between germline ends came to 13 bases. This CDR3 has 14 residues. The CDR3 reads CASSRGLRAGELFF. The DNA for the CDR3 is TGTGCCAGCAGTAGGGGCCTAAGGGCCGGGGAGCTGTTTTTT.

This clone was recorded once. The rearrangement joins TRBV27 to TRBJ2-1; D is unresolved. The germline CDR1 and CDR2 sequences are MNHEY and SMNVEV (reference sequence). The CDR3 loop spans 13 amino acids. V dropped 0 bases and J dropped 5 bases, with 5 bases sitting between them. The DNA for the CDR3 is TGTGCCAGCAGTTTATCCCTCAACAATGAGCAGTTCTTC. This translates into CASSLSLNNEQFF.

This clone was seen more than once but under ten times. The rearrangement links TRBV27 to TRBJ2-3; 10 nucleotides align to TRBD2. V dropped 7 bases and J dropped 0; count of bases not matched to a gene: 7. Germline-derived CDR1 and CDR2 are MNHEY and SMNVEV (reference sequence). The CDR3 spans 16 residues. Written as DNA, the CDR3 is TGTGCCAGCACGGGTCTAGCGGGAGTAAGCACAGATACGCAGTATTTT. Translating it yields CASTGLAGVSTDTQYF.

The chain recombines TRBV6-5 with TRBJ1-4, with D possibly matching TRBD1 (6 bases). Looked up from germline, CDR1 is MNHEY and CDR2 is SVGAGI. CDR3 length equals 15 residues. V was cut by 0 bases and J by 6 bases, with 11 bases left in between. CDR3 sequence reads: CASSYSTGSHEKLFF. The CDR3 DNA is TGTGCCAGCAGTTACTCGACAGGCAGCCATGAAAAACTGTTTTTT.

This rearrangement joins TRBV18 to TRBJ2-2; the D gene is possibly TRBD1 (6 bases). Trimming removed 3 bases at V and 1 base at J, with 9 bases between. CDR3 length: 15 residues. Germline values: CDR1 KGHSH, CDR2 LQKENI. CDR3 sequence reads: CASSPRQENTGELFF. The CDR3 region has the DNA TGTGCCAGCTCACCCCGACAGGAGAACACCGGGGAGCTGTTTTTT.

This chain uses TRBV5-4 with TRBJ2-4; 8 bases line up with TRBD1. Germline V gene sequence: CDR1 SGHNT, CDR2 YYREEE (reference sequence). V was pared by 0 bases and J by 5 bases, with 7 bases of the junction left unmatched. This CDR3 has 16 amino acids. CDR3 region: CASSLGLQGVENIQYF. CDR3 nucleotides: TGTGCCAGCAGCTTGGGTTTACAGGGGGTCGAAAACATTCAGTACTTC.

This clone was observed a handful of times. The V call is TRBV6-5, the J call TRBJ2-1, with unresolved D. The V gene's germline CDR1 is MNHEY and CDR2 SVGAGI. This CDR3 comprises 15 residues. V gave up 6 bases and J gave up 7 bases, with 19 bases separating them. Here the CDR3 reads CASRPPHAQLNEQFF. CDR3 coding DNA: TGTGCCAGCAGGCCTCCCCATGCGCAACTTAATGAGCAGTTCTTC.

The V call is TRBV6-5, the J call TRBJ1-2; weak D call: TRBD1 (5 bases). Germline CDR1 is MNHEY and CDR2 is SVGAGI. The CDR3 covers 13 residues. Between the trimmed V and J ends, which lost 5 bases and 0 bases, there was a span of 7 bases. The DNA for the CDR3 is TGTGCCAGCAGTAGGGGTCCTAACTATGGCTACACCTTC. Its protein product is CASSRGPNYGYTF.